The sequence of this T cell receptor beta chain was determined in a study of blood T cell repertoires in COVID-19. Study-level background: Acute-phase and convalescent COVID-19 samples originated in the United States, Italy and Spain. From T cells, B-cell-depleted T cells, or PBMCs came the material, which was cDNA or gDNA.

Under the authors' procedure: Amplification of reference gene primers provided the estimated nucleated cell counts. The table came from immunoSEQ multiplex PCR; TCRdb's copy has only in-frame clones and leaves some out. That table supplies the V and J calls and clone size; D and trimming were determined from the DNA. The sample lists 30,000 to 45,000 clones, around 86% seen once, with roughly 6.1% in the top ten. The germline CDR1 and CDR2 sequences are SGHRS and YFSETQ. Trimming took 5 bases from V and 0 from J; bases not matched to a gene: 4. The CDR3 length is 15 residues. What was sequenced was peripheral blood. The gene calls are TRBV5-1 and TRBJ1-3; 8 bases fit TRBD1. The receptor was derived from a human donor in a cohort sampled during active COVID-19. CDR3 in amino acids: CASSLDRGSGNTIYF. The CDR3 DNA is TGCGCCAGCAGTTTAGACAGGGGCTCTGGAAACACCATATATTTT.